The 10 T cell receptor beta chains reported below all come from one sample, sequenced in a study of blood T cell repertoires in COVID-19. Sequencing used immunoSEQ multiplex PCR; TCRdb keeps in-frame clones, though not all of them. The data contain 68,000 or so clones, roughly nine tenths of them singletons. Material: peripheral blood. All receptors derive from a man between 50 and 59 years old with acute or convalescent COVID-19.

V is TRBV24-1 and J is TRBJ2-1; a possible D gene is TRBD2 (6 bases). CDR3 length equals 16 residues. Germline loops: CDR1 KGHDR, CDR2 SFDVKD. The V end was cut by 0 bases, the J end by 1 base, with 9 bases between. The chain's CDR3 is CATSDLGGISYNEQFF. The CDR3 DNA sequence: TGTGCCACCAGTGATTTGGGCGGGATATCCTACAATGAGCAGTTCTTC.

The chain carries TRBV7-9 and TRBJ1-3; D gene unclear. CDR1 is SEHNR and CDR2 is FQNEAQ in the germline V gene (reference sequence). The CDR3 is made up of 15 amino acids. The ends were cut back, 0 bases at V and 0 bases at J, with 6 bases in the middle. This chain's CDR3 is CASSLAGSSGNTIYF. In DNA, the CDR3 is TGTGCCAGCAGCTTAGCGGGCAGCTCTGGAAACACCATATATTTT.

This chain uses TRBV7-2 with TRBJ1-2; D gene unclear. Germline V gene sequence: CDR1 SGHTA, CDR2 FQGNSA. CDR3 length: 16 amino acids. The ends were cut back, 0 bases at V and 0 bases at J, with 11 bases in the middle. CDR3 sequence: CASSLAVSVPNYGYTF. In nucleotides, the CDR3 is TGTGCCAGCAGCTTAGCTGTCTCGGTACCTAACTATGGCTACACCTTC.

This clone was seen just once. This chain uses TRBV5-6 with TRBJ1-2, with 8 bases aligning to TRBD1. V trimming: 0 bases; J trimming: 4 bases; junction bases outside the gene matches: 8. The CDR3 length is 16 residues. Per germline, CDR1 SGHDT and CDR2 YYEEEE. The CDR3 spells CASSLGVATGVYGYTF. The CDR3 region has the DNA TGTGCCAGCAGCTTGGGGGTTGCGACAGGGGTCTATGGCTACACCTTC.

The CDR3 is CASRPTGGTGELFF. CDR3 coding DNA: TGTGCCAGCAGACCTACAGGGGGCACCGGGGAGCTGTTTTTT. The chain employs TRBV6-5 and TRBJ2-2, with 8 positions matching TRBD1. The V gene end was trimmed by 6 bases and the J gene end by 4 bases; junction bases not matched to a gene: 4. The CDR3 is made up of 14 amino acids. CDR1 MNHEY and CDR2 SVGAGI come from the germline V gene.

The chain joins TRBV6-5 to TRBJ2-1, with 7 bases matching TRBD2. Trimming removed 7 bases from V and 6 bases from J; junction bases left unmatched: 6. The CDR3 totals 13 residues. The germline gives CDR1 MNHEY, CDR2 SVGAGI. The CDR3, as DNA: TGTGCCAGCACTCCCCTAGCGGTCAATGAGCAGTTCTTC. The encoded protein is CASTPLAVNEQFF.

The rearrangement uses TRBV7-2 and TRBJ1-4; 7 bases map to TRBD1. Germline CDR1 reads SGHTA; CDR2 reads FQGNSA. The CDR3 length is 15 residues. With V trimmed by 5 bases and J by 5 bases, 8 bases remained unmatched. DNA of the CDR3: TGTGCCAGCAGCGGCCGACAGGGAGTGAATGAAAAACTGTTTTTT. It specifies CASSGRQGVNEKLFF.

The gene calls are TRBV30 and TRBJ1-3, with D possibly TRBD1 on 6 matching bases. Germline lookup yields CDR1 GTSNPN and CDR2 SVGIG (reference sequence). V shed 3 bases and J shed 0 bases, with 18 bases lying between them. The CDR3 length is 17 residues. CDR3 protein: CAWSRKGTLSSGNTIYF. The CDR3 DNA follows: TGTGCCTGGAGCCGAAAGGGGACACTCAGCTCTGGAAACACCATATATTTT.

The rearrangement links TRBV5-1 to TRBJ1-1; no definite D call. V was pared by 3 bases and J by 0 bases, with 15 bases between. This CDR3 has 16 residues. Germline values: CDR1 SGHRS, CDR2 YFSETQ. The CDR3 DNA reads TGCGCCAGCAGCTCGGGAGGAGGCACTTTGAACACTGAAGCTTTCTTT. Amino acid sequence: CASSSGGGTLNTEAFF.

The CDR3 DNA is TGCAGCGTCGGACAGAATAATGGCTACACCTTC. It translates to CSVGQNNGYTF. The V call is TRBV29-1, the J call TRBJ1-2, with D tentatively TRBD1 (6 bases). The CDR3 is 11 residues long. Germline CDR1 and CDR2: SQVTM and ANQGSEA. V shed 6 bases and J shed 6 bases, with 11 bases lying between them.